At least ten counts were recorded for the clone carrying this TCR beta chain. Its specificity is unknown. These data are taken from a study of early T cells in non-severe SARS-CoV-2 infection. Individual cDNA molecules received unique molecular identifiers during library preparation. TCRdb independently ran MiXCR on the 5' RACE reads; one entry per CDR3 protein. Seen here are over 60,000 distinct CDR3 sequences, over 10% observed once, and the top ten hold roughly 4.2%. Looked up from germline, CDR1 is LGHDT and CDR2 is YNNKEL (reference sequence). The CDR3 covers 13 residues. The germline V and J ends were trimmed by 0 bases and 8 bases, with 10 bases remaining between them. Broader study findings: Comparison of clonotypes with VDJdb favored anti-spike CD8 responses while missing private and CD4 specificities.

The chain employs TRBV3-1 and TRBJ1-1; a possible D gene is TRBD1 (5 bases). Sequenced sample: whole blood. The source is an adult who was a healthcare worker with PCR-confirmed SARS-CoV-2 infection or an uninfected control (not recorded which). CDR3 bases: TGTGCCAGCAGCCAAGATTGGCAGGGCGAAGCTTTCTTT. Translating it yields CASSQDWQGEAFF.